The present T cell receptor beta chain was sequenced within a study of regulatory T cells in long-lasting Graves disease. Background on the study: By definition, persistent Graves' disease involved antithyroid drugs for over 5 years alongside positive TSH receptor antibodies.

The time point was: persistent/refractory GD, antithyroid drugs over 5 years with positive TRAb. PBMC-derived RNA was used for the TCR library. An endocrinology department in Xi'an, China, recruited the patients. V lost 0 bases and J 3 bases, leaving 7 bases between the germline ends. Germline V gene sequence: CDR1 LGHDT, CDR2 YNNKEL (reference sequence). CDR3 length: 14 amino acids. Whole-study findings and limits: The number of shared public clonotypes was higher in persistent patients (roughly 2,800) than new patients (966). Patients with persistent Graves' had lower TCR diversity than newly diagnosed patients.

Arm-PCR of CDR3 regions and iRepertoire HTBI primers were used to build TCR beta libraries. TCRdb reprocessed the multiplex PCR reads with MiXCR, giving one entry per CDR3 protein. The sample carries about 470,000 distinct CDR3 sequences, less than 25% recorded once. This clonotype came up a few times. Its antigen is not identified. This TCR was recovered from a female donor with Graves disease. The sample in question was peripheral blood mononuclear cells (PBMCs), obtained when the disease was refractory, from a patient treated with antithyroid drugs. This chain joins TRBV3-1 and TRBJ2-3; D ambiguous. The CDR3 sequence is CASSQDWKTDTQYF. The DNA of the CDR3 is TGTGCCAGCAGCCAAGATTGGAAGACAGATACGCAGTATTTT.